The rows below give T cell receptor beta chains drawn from one sample of a study of vaccination and CD4 T cells after COVID-19. Each CDR3 protein gets one entry after TCRdb re-called the PCR reads with MiXCR. The table records some 13,000 distinct CDR3 sequences, less than 50% of them present only once. The antigens these receptors bind are not known. The sample was CD4+ T cells from blood, cultured in vitro. Receptors originate from a human donor who had recovered from COVID-19. CDR3s leave out the opening cysteine and the closing phenylalanine or tryptophan. Each record gives: D gene, V gene, CDR3 protein. D genes are given only for firm matches.

D gene: -; V gene: TRBV20-1; CDR3 protein: SARDRYRDSWGETQY
D gene: TRBD1; V gene: TRBV5-4; CDR3 protein: ASRSSGTGDYNEQF
D gene: TRBD1; V gene: TRBV7-2; CDR3 protein: ASSFDRGSYNEQF
D gene: -; V gene: TRBV7-9; CDR3 protein: ASLQGSGSYNSPLH
D gene: -; V gene: TRBV28; CDR3 protein: ASSSRGLSYNEQF
D gene: -; V gene: TRBV6-5; CDR3 protein: ASSYSIGGRNTEAF
D gene: -; V gene: TRBV30; CDR3 protein: AWSSTREAF
D gene: TRBD1; V gene: TRBV6-1; CDR3 protein: ASTPGGQGTNTEAF
D gene: TRBD1; V gene: TRBV5-6; CDR3 protein: ASSFYQGAGSYEQY
D gene: -; V gene: TRBV5-4; CDR3 protein: ASTLYVVGITEAF
D gene: TRBD1; V gene: TRBV7-2; CDR3 protein: ASSYGTDPYNEQF
D gene: -; V gene: TRBV12-3/TRBV12-4; CDR3 protein: ASSLQAYGYT
D gene: -; V gene: TRBV28; CDR3 protein: ASSPLGAGETQY
D gene: TRBD2; V gene: TRBV12-3/TRBV12-4; CDR3 protein: ASSLGGGLIKETQY
D gene: TRBD2; V gene: TRBV28; CDR3 protein: ASSPGGHLSYNEQF
D gene: -; V gene: TRBV20-1; CDR3 protein: SARELSVWMNTEAF
D gene: -; V gene: TRBV4-1; CDR3 protein: ASSQAARNSGANVLT
D gene: -; V gene: TRBV10-3; CDR3 protein: AISDSGQEKLF
D gene: TRBD1; V gene: TRBV20-1; CDR3 protein: SASDRGRGETQY
D gene: -; V gene: TRBV2; CDR3 protein: ASSDGQSDTQY
D gene: TRBD2; V gene: TRBV6-1; CDR3 protein: ASSEMLAGVGTGELF
D gene: -; V gene: TRBV5-1; CDR3 protein: ASSFNGYGYT